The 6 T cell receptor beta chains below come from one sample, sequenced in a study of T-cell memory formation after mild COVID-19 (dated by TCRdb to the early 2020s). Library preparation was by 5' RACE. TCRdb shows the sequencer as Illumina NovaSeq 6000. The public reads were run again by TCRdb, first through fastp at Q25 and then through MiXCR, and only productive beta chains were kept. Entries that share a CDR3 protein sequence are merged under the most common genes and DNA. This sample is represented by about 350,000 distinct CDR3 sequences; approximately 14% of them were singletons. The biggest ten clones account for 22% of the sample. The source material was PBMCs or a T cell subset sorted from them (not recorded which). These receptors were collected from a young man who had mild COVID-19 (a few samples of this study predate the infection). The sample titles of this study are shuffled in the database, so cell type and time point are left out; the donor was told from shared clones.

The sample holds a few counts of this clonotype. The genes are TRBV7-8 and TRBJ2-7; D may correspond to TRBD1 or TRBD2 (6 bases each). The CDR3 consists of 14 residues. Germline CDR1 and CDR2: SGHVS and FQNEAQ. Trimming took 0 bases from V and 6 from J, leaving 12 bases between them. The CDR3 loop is CASSLALGGLEQYF. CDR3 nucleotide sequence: TGTGCCAGCAGCTTAGCGTTAGGGGGGCTCGAGCAGTACTTC. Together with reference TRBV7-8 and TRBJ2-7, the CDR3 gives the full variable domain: GAGVSQSPRYKVAKRGQDVALRCDPISGHVSLFWYQQALGQGPEFLTYFQNEAQLDKSGLPSDRFFAERPEGSVSTLKIQRTQQEDSAVYLCASSLALGGLEQYFGPGTRLTVT.

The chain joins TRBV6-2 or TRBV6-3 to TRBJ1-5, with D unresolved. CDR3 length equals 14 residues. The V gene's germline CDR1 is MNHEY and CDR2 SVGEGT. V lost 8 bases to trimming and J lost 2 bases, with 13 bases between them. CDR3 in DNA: TGTGCCAGCGGCAAGGGTAACGGCAATCAGCCCCAGCATTTT. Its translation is CASGKGNGNQPQHF.

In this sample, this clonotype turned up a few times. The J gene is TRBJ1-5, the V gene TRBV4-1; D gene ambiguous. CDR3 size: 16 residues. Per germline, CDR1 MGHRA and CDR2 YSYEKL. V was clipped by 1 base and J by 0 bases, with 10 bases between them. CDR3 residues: CASSQGAENSNQPQHF. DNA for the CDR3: TGCGCCAGCAGCCAAGGGGCAGAAAATAGCAATCAGCCCCAGCATTTT.

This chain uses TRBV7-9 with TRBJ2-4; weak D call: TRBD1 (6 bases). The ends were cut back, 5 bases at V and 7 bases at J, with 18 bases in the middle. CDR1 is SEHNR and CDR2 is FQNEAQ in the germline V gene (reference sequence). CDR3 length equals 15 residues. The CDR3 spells CASSRAGAFKNIQYF. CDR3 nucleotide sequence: TGTGCCAGCAGCCGGGCAGGGGCCTTCAAGAACATTCAGTACTTC. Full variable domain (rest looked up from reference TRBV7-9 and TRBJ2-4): DTGVSQNPRHKITKRGQNVTFRCDPISEHNRLYWYRQTLGQGPEFLTYFQNEAQLEKSRLLSDRFSAERPKGSFSTLEIQRTEQGDSAMYLCASSRAGAFKNIQYFGAGTRLSVL.

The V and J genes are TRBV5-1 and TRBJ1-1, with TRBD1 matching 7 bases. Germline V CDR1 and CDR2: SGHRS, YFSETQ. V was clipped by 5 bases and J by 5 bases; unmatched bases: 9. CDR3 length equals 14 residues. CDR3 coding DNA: TGCGCCAGCAGTATCTGGACAGGCGGAACTGAAGCTTTCTTT. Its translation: CASSIWTGGTEAFF.

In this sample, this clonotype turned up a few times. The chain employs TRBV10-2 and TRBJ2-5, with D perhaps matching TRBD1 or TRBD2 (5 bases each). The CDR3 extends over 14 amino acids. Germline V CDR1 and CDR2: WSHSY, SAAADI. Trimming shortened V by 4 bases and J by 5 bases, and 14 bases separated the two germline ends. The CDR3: CASSVRGPSETQYF. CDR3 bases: TGCGCCAGCAGTGTCCGGGGCCCTAGCGAGACCCAGTACTTC.